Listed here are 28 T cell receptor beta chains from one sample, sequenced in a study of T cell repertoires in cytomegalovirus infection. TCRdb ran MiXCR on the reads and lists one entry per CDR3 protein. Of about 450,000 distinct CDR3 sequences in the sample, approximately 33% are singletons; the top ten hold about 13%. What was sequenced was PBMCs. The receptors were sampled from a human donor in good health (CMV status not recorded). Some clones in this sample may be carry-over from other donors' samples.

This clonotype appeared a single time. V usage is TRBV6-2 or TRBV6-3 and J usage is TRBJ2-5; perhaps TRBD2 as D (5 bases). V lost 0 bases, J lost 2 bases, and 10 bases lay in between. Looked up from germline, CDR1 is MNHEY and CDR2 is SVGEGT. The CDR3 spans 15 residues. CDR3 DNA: TGTGCCAGCAGTTACTCCCTAGCCAAACAAGAGACCCAGTACTTC. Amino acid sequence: CASSYSLAKQETQYF.

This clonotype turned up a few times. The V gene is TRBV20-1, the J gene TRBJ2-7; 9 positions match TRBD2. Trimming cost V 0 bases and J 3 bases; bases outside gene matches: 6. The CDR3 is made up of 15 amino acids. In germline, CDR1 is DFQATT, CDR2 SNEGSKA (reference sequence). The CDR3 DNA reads TGCAGTGCTAGAGATAGGCGGGGGGGCCGCTACGAGCAGTACTTC. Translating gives CSARDRRGGRYEQYF.

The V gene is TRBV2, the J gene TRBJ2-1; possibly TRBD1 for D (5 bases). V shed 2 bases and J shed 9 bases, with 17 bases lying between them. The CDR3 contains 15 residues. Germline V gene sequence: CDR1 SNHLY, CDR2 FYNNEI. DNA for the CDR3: TGTGCCAGCAGTGAAACGGCAGGGTCCGGCGCTGAGCAGTTCTTC. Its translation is CASSETAGSGAEQFF.

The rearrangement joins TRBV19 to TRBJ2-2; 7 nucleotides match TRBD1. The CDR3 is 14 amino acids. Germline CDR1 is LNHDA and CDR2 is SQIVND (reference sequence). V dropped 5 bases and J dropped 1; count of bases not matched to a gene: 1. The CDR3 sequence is CASSGQVNTGELFF. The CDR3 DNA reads TGTGCCAGTAGTGGACAGGTGAACACCGGGGAGCTGTTTTTT.

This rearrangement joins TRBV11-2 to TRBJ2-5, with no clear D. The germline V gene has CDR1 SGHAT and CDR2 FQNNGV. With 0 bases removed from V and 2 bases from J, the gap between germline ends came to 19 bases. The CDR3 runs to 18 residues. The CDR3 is CASSLDMVSVRLQETQYF. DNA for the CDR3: TGTGCCAGCAGCTTAGATATGGTATCAGTAAGGTTACAAGAGACCCAGTACTTC.

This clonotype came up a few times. The CDR3 region has the DNA TGTGCCAGCAGTGCGGCCTCCCAAAGTTTCAATGAGCAGTTCTTC. It specifies CASSAASQSFNEQFF. V usage is TRBV2 and J usage is TRBJ2-1; D call uncertain. The CDR3 is 15 amino acids. Germline lookup yields CDR1 SNHLY and CDR2 FYNNEI. Between the trimmed V and J ends, which lost 4 bases and 6 bases, there was a span of 16 bases. The full variable domain, its missing parts supplied by reference TRBV2 and TRBJ2-1, is EPEVTQTPSHQVTQMGQEVILRCVPISNHLYFYWYRQILGQKVEFLVSFYNNEISEKSEIFDDQFSVERPDGSNFTLKIRSTKLEDSAMYFCASSAASQSFNEQFFGPGTRLTVL.

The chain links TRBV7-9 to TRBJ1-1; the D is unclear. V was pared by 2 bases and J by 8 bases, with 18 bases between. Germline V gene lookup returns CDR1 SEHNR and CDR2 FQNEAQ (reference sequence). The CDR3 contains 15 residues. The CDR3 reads CASSLPGSSREEAFF. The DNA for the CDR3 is TGTGCCAGCAGCTTACCCGGTTCTTCGAGGGAAGAAGCTTTCTTT.

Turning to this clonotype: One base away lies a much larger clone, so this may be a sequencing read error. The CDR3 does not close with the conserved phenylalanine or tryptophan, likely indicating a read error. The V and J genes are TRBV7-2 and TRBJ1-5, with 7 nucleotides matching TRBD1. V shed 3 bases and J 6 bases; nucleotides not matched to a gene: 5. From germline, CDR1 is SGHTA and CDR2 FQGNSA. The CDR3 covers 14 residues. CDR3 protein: CASSLTGFAQPQHL. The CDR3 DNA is TGTGCCAGCAGCTTGACAGGGTTCGCTCAGCCCCAGCATTTG.

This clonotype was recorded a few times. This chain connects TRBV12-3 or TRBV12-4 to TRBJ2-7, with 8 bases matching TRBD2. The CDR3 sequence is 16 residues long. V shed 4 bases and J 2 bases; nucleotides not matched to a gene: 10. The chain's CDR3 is CASSSDSGEDAYEQYF. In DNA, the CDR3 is TGTGCCAGCAGTTCGGATAGCGGGGAAGACGCCTACGAGCAGTACTTC.

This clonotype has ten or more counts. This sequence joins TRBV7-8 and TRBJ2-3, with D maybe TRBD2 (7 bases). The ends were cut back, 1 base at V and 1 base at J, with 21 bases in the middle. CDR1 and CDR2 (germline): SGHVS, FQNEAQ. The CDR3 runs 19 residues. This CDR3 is CASSLVWGVGGGRTDTQYF. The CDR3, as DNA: TGTGCCAGCAGCTTAGTTTGGGGGGTTGGCGGGGGCCGCACAGATACGCAGTATTTT.

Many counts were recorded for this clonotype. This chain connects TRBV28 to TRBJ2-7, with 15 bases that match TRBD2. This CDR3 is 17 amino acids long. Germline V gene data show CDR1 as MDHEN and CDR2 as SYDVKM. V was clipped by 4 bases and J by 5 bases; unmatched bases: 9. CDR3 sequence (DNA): TGTGCCAGCAGTTCGGGACTAGCGGGGGGCGCCCTGGACGAGCAGTACTTC. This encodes CASSSGLAGGALDEQYF.

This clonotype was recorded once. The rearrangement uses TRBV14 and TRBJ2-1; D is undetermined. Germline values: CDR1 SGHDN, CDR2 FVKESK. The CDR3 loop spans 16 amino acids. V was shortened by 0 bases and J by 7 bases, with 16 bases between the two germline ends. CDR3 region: CASSQDFGPLGNEQFF. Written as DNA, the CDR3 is TGTGCCAGCAGCCAAGATTTTGGGCCGCTAGGGAATGAGCAGTTCTTC. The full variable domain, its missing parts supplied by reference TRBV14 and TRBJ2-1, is EAGVTQFPSHSVIEKGQTVTLRCDPISGHDNLYWYRRVMGKEIKFLLHFVKESKQDESGMPNNRFLAERTGGTYSTLKVQPAELEDSGVYFCASSQDFGPLGNEQFFGPGTRLTVL.

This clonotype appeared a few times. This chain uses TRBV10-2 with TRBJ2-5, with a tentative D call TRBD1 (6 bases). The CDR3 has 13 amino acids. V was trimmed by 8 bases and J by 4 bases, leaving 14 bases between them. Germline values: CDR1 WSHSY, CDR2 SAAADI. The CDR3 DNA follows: TGCGCCAGCGCAGACAGGTCGGGAGAGACCCAGTACTTC. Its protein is CASADRSGETQYF.

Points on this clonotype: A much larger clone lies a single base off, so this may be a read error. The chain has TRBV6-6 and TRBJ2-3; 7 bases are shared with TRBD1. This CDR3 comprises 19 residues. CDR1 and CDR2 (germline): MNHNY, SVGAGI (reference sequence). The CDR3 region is CARSYSPELDRVRTDTQYF. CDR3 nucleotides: TGTGCCCGCAGTTACTCCCCAGAATTAGACAGGGTTAGGACAGATACGCAGTATTTT.

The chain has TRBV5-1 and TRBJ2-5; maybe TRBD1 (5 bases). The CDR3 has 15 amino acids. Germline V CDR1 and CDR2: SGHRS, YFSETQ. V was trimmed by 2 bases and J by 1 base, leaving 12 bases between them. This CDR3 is CASSFQGSPQETQYF. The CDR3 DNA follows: TGCGCCAGCAGCTTCCAGGGATCCCCCCAAGAGACCCAGTACTTC.

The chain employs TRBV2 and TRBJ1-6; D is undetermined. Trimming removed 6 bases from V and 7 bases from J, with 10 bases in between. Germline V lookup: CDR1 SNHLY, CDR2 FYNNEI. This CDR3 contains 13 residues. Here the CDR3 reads CASSRETNSPLHF. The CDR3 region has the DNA TGTGCCAGCAGCCGGGAAACGAATTCACCCCTCCACTTT.

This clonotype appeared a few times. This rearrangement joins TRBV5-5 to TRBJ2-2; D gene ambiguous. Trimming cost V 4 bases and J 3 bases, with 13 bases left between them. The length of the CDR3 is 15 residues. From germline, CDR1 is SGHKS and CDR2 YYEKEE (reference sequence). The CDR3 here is CASSPLSRDTGELFF. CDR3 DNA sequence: TGTGCCAGCAGCCCCTTATCAAGAGACACCGGGGAGCTGTTTTTT.

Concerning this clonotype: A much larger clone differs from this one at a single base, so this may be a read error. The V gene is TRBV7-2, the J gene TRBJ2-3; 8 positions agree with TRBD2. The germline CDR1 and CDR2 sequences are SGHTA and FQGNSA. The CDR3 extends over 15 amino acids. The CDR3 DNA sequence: TGTGCCAGCAGCCCCTGGACTAGCCGGGCAGAGACGCAGTATTTT. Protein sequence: CASSPWTSRAETQYF.

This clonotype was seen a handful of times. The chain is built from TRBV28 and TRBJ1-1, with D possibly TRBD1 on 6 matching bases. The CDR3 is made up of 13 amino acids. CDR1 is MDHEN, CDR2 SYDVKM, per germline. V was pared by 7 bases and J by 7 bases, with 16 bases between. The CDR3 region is CASITLGTLEAFF. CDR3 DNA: TGTGCCAGCATCACACTCGGGACACTTGAAGCTTTCTTT.

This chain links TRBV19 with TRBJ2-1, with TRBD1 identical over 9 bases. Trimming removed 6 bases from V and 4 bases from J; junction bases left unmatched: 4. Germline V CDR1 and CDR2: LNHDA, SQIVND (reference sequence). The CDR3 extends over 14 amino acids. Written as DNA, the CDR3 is TGTGCCAGTAGAAGGGGACAGGGATACAATGAGCAGTTCTTC. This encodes CASRRGQGYNEQFF. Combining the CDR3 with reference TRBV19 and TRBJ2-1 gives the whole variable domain DGGITQSPKYLFRKEGQNVTLSCEQNLNHDAMYWYRQDPGQGLRLIYYSQIVNDFQKGDIAEGYSVSREKKESFPLTVTSAQKNPTAFYLCASRRGQGYNEQFFGPGTRLTVL.

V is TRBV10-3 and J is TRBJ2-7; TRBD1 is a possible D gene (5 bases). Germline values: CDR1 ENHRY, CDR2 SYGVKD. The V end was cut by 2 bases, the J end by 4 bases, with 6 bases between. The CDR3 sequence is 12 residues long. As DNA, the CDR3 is TGTGCCATCAGTGAGGACAGTTACGAGCAGTACTTC. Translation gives CAISEDSYEQYF.

The CDR3 loop is CASSLIGVSYEQYF. The CDR3 DNA reads TGTGCCAGCAGTTTGATCGGGGTATCCTACGAGCAGTACTTC. The V call is TRBV12-3 or TRBV12-4, the J call TRBJ2-7, with a weak D call TRBD2 (5 bases). Trimming pared 3 bases from V and 1 base from J, leaving 10 bases between. This CDR3 has 14 amino acids.

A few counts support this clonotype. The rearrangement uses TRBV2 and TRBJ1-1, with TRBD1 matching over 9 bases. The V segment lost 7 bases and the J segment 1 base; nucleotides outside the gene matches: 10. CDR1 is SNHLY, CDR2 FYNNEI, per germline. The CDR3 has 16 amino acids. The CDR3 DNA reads TGTGCCAGCACGGGACAGGGTGGAGTTAGGAACACTGAAGCTTTCTTT. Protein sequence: CASTGQGGVRNTEAFF.

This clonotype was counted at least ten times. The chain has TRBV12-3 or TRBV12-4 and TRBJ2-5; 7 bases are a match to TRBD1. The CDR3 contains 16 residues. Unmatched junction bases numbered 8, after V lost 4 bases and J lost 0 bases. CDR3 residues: CASSYRDRKYQETQYF. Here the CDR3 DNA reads TGTGCCAGCAGTTACCGGGACAGAAAGTACCAAGAGACCCAGTACTTC.

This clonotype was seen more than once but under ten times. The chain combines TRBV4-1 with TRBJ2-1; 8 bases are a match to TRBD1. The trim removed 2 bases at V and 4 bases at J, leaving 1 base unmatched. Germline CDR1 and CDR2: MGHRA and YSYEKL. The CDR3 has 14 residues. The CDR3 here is CASSQRQGYNEQFF. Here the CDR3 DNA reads TGCGCCAGCAGCCAAAGACAGGGGTACAATGAGCAGTTCTTC.

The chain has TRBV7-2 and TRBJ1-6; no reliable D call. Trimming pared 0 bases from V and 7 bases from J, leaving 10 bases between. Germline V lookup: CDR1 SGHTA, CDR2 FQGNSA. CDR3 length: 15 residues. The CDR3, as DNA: TGTGCCAGCAGCTTAGCAACCAGGCTCAATTCACCCCTCCACTTT. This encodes CASSLATRLNSPLHF.

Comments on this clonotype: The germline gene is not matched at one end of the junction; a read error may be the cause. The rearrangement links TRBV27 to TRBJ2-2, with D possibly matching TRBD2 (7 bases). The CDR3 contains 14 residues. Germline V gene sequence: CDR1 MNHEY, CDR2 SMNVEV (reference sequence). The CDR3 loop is CASSLGGASRELFF. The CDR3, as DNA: TGTGCCAGCAGTTTGGGGGGGGCTAGCAGGGAGCTTTTTTTT.

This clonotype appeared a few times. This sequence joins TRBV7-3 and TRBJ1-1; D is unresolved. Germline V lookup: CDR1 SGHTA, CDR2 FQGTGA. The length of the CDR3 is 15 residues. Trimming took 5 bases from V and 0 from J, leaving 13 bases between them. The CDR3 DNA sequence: TGTGCCAGCAGCCCGAAGGGATACATGAACACTGAAGCTTTCTTT. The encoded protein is CASSPKGYMNTEAFF.